Shown below are 30 T cell receptor beta chains from a single sample sequenced in a study of human T cells and chemical hapten exposure (TCRdb year 2021). The time point label for this specimen denotes: pre-sensitization, week 0. Per the publication, the treatment or condition label means: therapeutic diphenylcyclopropenone sensitization with weekly scalp DPC. The library was made by RACE. TCRdb lists the instrument as NextSeq 500. The raw public data were reprocessed by TCRdb itself: fastp quality trimming at Q25, MiXCR clonotype calling, in-frame beta chains only. Entries that share a CDR3 protein sequence are merged under the most common genes and DNA. Across this sample there are around 250,000 distinct CDR3 sequences, with approximately 8.6% seen only once. Together, the top ten hold over 2% of the sample. The specimen comprised whole blood, sampled in connection with sensitization to the hapten diphenylcyclopropenone (DPC). The receptor set was obtained from a woman aged 40 to 50 with alopecia areata. Some clones in this sample may be carry-over from other donors' samples.

This clonotype has only a few counts. This rearrangement joins TRBV4-3 to TRBJ2-2, with TRBD2 matching 9 bases. After removal of 7 bases from V and 5 bases from J, the junction contained 11 bases not matched to a gene. The CDR3 totals 16 residues. Germline lookup yields CDR1 LGHNA and CDR2 YSLEER. Written as DNA, the CDR3 is TGCGCCAGCACCCCAAGAACCGGACTAGCGACCGGGGAGCTGTTTTTT. It codes for CASTPRTGLATGELFF.

The V gene is TRBV7-9, the J gene TRBJ2-7; 7 nucleotides match TRBD1. Germline values: CDR1 SEHNR, CDR2 FQNEAQ (reference sequence). CDR3 length: 12 amino acids. The V gene end was trimmed by 4 bases and the J gene end by 6 bases; junction bases not matched to a gene: 3. The chain's CDR3 is CASSSTGSEQYF. CDR3 coding DNA: TGTGCCAGCAGCTCGACAGGGTCCGAGCAGTACTTC.

This clonotype has a handful of counts. This chain links TRBV29-1 with TRBJ2-2; D call uncertain. There are 12 residues in the CDR3. The germline gives CDR1 SQVTM, CDR2 ANQGSEA. Trimming took off 5 bases at V and 7 bases at J, with 11 bases between the two ends. CDR3 bases: TGCAGCGTTTCTCAAGGGAACGGGGAGCTGTTTTTT. Translated, it gives CSVSQGNGELFF.

This clonotype was picked up many times. This chain uses TRBV28 with TRBJ2-7; D is unresolved. This CDR3 contains 13 residues. From germline, CDR1 is MDHEN and CDR2 SYDVKM. V was shortened by 6 bases and J by 5 bases, with 14 bases between the two germline ends. This CDR3 reads CASSPYPSDEQYF. The CDR3 DNA sequence: TGTGCCAGCAGCCCCTACCCCTCGGACGAGCAGTACTTC.

At least ten counts were recorded for this clonotype. The rearrangement links TRBV27 to TRBJ2-2; no reliable D call. Trimming took off 6 bases at V and 9 bases at J, with 14 bases between the two ends. CDR1 is MNHEY, CDR2 SMNVEV, per germline (reference sequence). This CDR3 spans 13 amino acids. The CDR3 region has the DNA TGTGCCAGCAGCCCCAAGACGCGGAGGGAGCTGTTTTTT. Translating gives CASSPKTRRELFF.

The V and J genes are TRBV6-5 and TRBJ1-3; weak D call: TRBD1 (6 bases). There are 15 residues in the CDR3. From germline, CDR1 is MNHEY and CDR2 SVGAGI. Trimming took off 5 bases at V and 2 bases at J, with 13 bases between the two ends. The CDR3 region is CASSATGLAGNTIYF. The DNA of the CDR3 is TGTGCCAGCAGTGCAACAGGGTTAGCTGGAAACACCATATATTTT.

This clonotype was picked up many times. The chain recombines TRBV5-1 with TRBJ2-7, with a possible D match to TRBD2 (6 bases). This CDR3 spans 14 amino acids. Germline CDR1 SGHRS, CDR2 YFSETQ. The V and J ends lost 5 bases and 1 base respectively, with 13 bases between them. This chain's CDR3 is CASRIEGGSYEQYF. CDR3 sequence (DNA): TGCGCCAGCAGGATTGAAGGAGGGTCCTACGAGCAGTACTTC. Complete variable domain (other parts from reference TRBV5-1 and TRBJ2-7): KAGVTQTPRYLIKTRGQQVTLSCSPISGHRSVSWYQQTPGQGLQFLFEYFSETQRNKGNFPGRFSGRQFSNSRSEMNVSTLELGDSALYLCASRIEGGSYEQYFGPGTRLTVT.

V gene TRBV7-2 combines with J gene TRBJ2-3, with 9 bases matching TRBD2. The germline CDR1 and CDR2 sequences are SGHTA and FQGNSA. This CDR3 has 18 residues. Trimming at V came to 1 base and at J to 6 bases, leaving 14 bases not matched to a gene. The CDR3 spells CASSLVAGVGNNGDTQYF. The CDR3 DNA reads as TGTGCCAGCAGCTTAGTAGCGGGAGTCGGAAACAACGGCGATACGCAGTATTTT.

This clonotype has just a few counts. The chain recombines TRBV6-2 or TRBV6-3 with TRBJ2-7, with 8 nucleotides matching TRBD1. The germline V gene encodes CDR1 MNHEY and CDR2 SVGEGT. With V trimmed by 7 bases and J by 0 bases, 11 bases remained unmatched. The CDR3 spans 16 residues. This CDR3 reads CASTSRGTGDSYEQYF. DNA of the CDR3: TGTGCCAGCACTTCCAGAGGGACAGGTGACTCCTACGAGCAGTACTTC.

In this sample, this clonotype turned up many times. The chain recombines TRBV27 with TRBJ2-2, with D perhaps TRBD2 (6 bases). The CDR3 covers 16 residues. Trimming took 5 bases from V and 1 from J, leaving 14 bases between them. Per the germline V gene, CDR1 is MNHEY and CDR2 is SMNVEV (reference sequence). The CDR3 loop is CASSGRGSVNTGELFF. The CDR3, as DNA: TGTGCCAGCAGTGGGCGGGGCAGTGTGAACACCGGGGAGCTGTTTTTT.

In this sample, this clonotype turned up many times. V usage is TRBV7-2 and J usage is TRBJ2-1, with 14 nucleotides matching TRBD2. This CDR3 spans 17 amino acids. Unmatched junction bases numbered 6, after V lost 4 bases and J lost 4 bases. Germline CDR1 is SGHTA and CDR2 is FQGNSA. CDR3 DNA sequence: TGTGCCAGCAGCTACGGCGGGACTAGCGGGAGTTACAATGAGCAGTTCTTC. The encoded protein is CASSYGGTSGSYNEQFF.

The chain uses TRBV24-1 and TRBJ1-2; TRBD1 aligns across 7 bases. The CDR3 extends over 12 amino acids. With V trimmed by 5 bases and J by 8 bases, 4 bases remained unmatched. Germline values: CDR1 KGHDR, CDR2 SFDVKD. The CDR3 region is CATSVSGGGYTF. For the CDR3, the DNA is TGTGCCACCAGTGTTTCAGGGGGAGGCTACACCTTC.

This clonotype was counted only a few times. This chain links TRBV10-3 with TRBJ2-1; the D gene is possibly TRBD1 (6 bases). Trimming left V 2 bases short and J 0 bases short, with 11 bases between. Germline values: CDR1 ENHRY, CDR2 SYGVKD. CDR3 length: 16 residues. The CDR3 region has the DNA TGTGCCATCAGTGAGGTTGGGGGACACTCCTACAATGAGCAGTTCTTC. It codes for CAISEVGGHSYNEQFF.

This clonotype has a handful of counts. The J gene is TRBJ2-3, the V gene TRBV5-5; D is undetermined. Germline V lookup: CDR1 SGHKS, CDR2 YYEKEE (reference sequence). The ends were cut back, 2 bases at V and 1 base at J, with 5 bases in the middle. The CDR3 length is 13 residues. In DNA form, the CDR3 reads TGTGCCAGCAGCTTTTCCGGCACAGATACGCAGTATTTT. Amino acid sequence: CASSFSGTDTQYF.

This sequence joins TRBV20-1 and TRBJ1-2; D ambiguous. Trimming left V 4 bases short and J 0 bases short, with 15 bases between. The germline V gene encodes CDR1 DFQATT and CDR2 SNEGSKA (reference sequence). This CDR3 contains 15 residues. CDR3 in amino acids: CSATTRHRTNYGYTF. In nucleotides, the CDR3 is TGCAGTGCTACAACGCGACACCGAACTAACTATGGCTACACCTTC.

Only a few counts were recorded for this clonotype. The chain employs TRBV6-2 or TRBV6-3 and TRBJ2-1; 12 positions agree with TRBD2. The germline V gene encodes CDR1 MNHEY and CDR2 SVGEGT. V was clipped by 4 bases and J by 5 bases; unmatched bases: 6. The CDR3 covers 16 residues. The CDR3 sequence: CASSSPSGRGHNEQFF. The CDR3 nucleotides read TGTGCCAGCAGTTCGCCTAGCGGGAGGGGTCACAATGAGCAGTTCTTC.

The sample holds a few counts of this clonotype. J is TRBJ2-6 and V is TRBV12-3 or TRBV12-4; 7 bases are a match to TRBD1. J gave up 4 bases and V 2 bases, and 8 bases lay outside the gene matches. The CDR3 totals 17 residues. CDR3 bases: TGTGCCAGCAGTTTAAGGACCGGGACAGCCGGGGCCAACGTCCTGACTTTC. This encodes CASSLRTGTAGANVLTF.

This chain uses TRBV6-2 or TRBV6-3 with TRBJ2-6; perhaps TRBD2 as D (6 bases). This CDR3 region has 15 residues. V shed 7 bases and J shed 0 bases, with 10 bases lying between them. The V gene's germline CDR1 is MNHEY and CDR2 SVGEGT. CDR3 sequence: CASNPGDSGANVLTF. Written as DNA, the CDR3 is TGTGCCAGCAACCCGGGGGACTCTGGGGCCAACGTCCTGACTTTC.

This chain links TRBV6-2 or TRBV6-3 with TRBJ2-6; D possibly matches TRBD1 or TRBD2 (6 bases each). With 7 bases removed from V and 2 bases from J, the gap between germline ends came to 12 bases. CDR3 size: 15 residues. Germline V lookup: CDR1 MNHEY, CDR2 SVGEGT. This CDR3 is CASNEGGTGANVLTF. CDR3 in DNA: TGTGCCAGCAATGAAGGGGGGACTGGGGCCAACGTCCTGACTTTC.

J is TRBJ1-5 and V is TRBV2; the D gene is possibly TRBD1 (5 bases). The germline CDR1 and CDR2 sequences are SNHLY and FYNNEI. This CDR3 region has 14 residues. V shed 6 bases and J shed 6 bases, with 15 bases lying between them. CDR3 in amino acids: CASSVGTTSQPQHF. The CDR3 coding sequence is TGTGCCAGCAGCGTGGGGACCACGTCTCAGCCCCAGCATTTT.

This clonotype was seen ten or more times. This chain links TRBV5-1 with TRBJ2-2, with 11 bases that match TRBD2. The CDR3 contains 15 residues. Germline-derived CDR1 and CDR2 are SGHRS and YFSETQ. The J segment lost 9 bases and the V segment lost 4 bases, leaving 8 bases of the junction unmatched. The CDR3 spells CASSPLAGVDRELFF. Here the CDR3 DNA reads TGCGCCAGCAGCCCACTAGCGGGAGTGGACAGGGAGCTGTTTTTT.

This chain joins TRBV5-1 and TRBJ2-3, with D possibly matching TRBD1 (6 bases). This CDR3 is built from 13 residues. Trimming took 2 bases from V and 3 from J, leaving 7 bases between them. Germline-derived CDR1 and CDR2 are SGHRS and YFSETQ. This CDR3 reads CASSFTGTDTQYF. CDR3 DNA sequence: TGCGCCAGCAGCTTTACAGGGACAGATACGCAGTATTTT. Combining the CDR3 with reference TRBV5-1 and TRBJ2-3 gives the whole variable domain KAGVTQTPRYLIKTRGQQVTLSCSPISGHRSVSWYQQTPGQGLQFLFEYFSETQRNKGNFPGRFSGRQFSNSRSEMNVSTLELGDSALYLCASSFTGTDTQYFGPGTRLTVL.

This clonotype was seen more than once but under ten times. This chain links TRBV9 with TRBJ2-1; the D gene is possibly TRBD2 (5 bases). This CDR3 has 15 residues. V shed 0 bases and J shed 6 bases, with 13 bases lying between them. From germline, CDR1 is SGDLS and CDR2 YYNGEE. CDR3 protein: CASSVVGGPFNEQFF. The CDR3 DNA sequence: TGTGCCAGCAGCGTAGTAGGAGGCCCCTTCAATGAGCAGTTCTTC.

This clonotype was counted a few times. This sequence joins TRBV20-1 and TRBJ1-6; 8 bases fit TRBD1. J gave up 7 bases and V 5 bases, and 7 bases lay outside the gene matches. CDR3 length equals 14 residues. Germline values: CDR1 DFQATT, CDR2 SNEGSKA (reference sequence). CDR3 region: CSAGRQGWNSPLHF. The CDR3 coding sequence is TGCAGTGCTGGCCGACAGGGGTGGAATTCACCCCTCCACTTT.

The rearrangement joins TRBV24-1 to TRBJ2-1, with TRBD1 matching over 7 bases. The V segment lost 5 bases and the J segment 5 bases; nucleotides outside the gene matches: 8. The germline V gene has CDR1 KGHDR and CDR2 SFDVKD. The CDR3 extends over 15 amino acids. Written as DNA, the CDR3 is TGTGCCACCAGTGGACAGGGCAGTGGGGACAATGAGCAGTTCTTC. This codes for CATSGQGSGDNEQFF.

This clonotype appeared many times. CDR3: CASSQGVIDTQYF. The CDR3 region has the DNA TGTGCCAGCAGCCAAGGGGTTATAGATACGCAGTATTTT. This rearrangement joins TRBV4-2 to TRBJ2-3, with D unresolved. The CDR3 is 13 amino acids. Trimming removed 1 base at V and 5 bases at J, with 7 bases between. Germline V gene lookup returns CDR1 LGHNA and CDR2 YNFKEQ.

The V and J genes are TRBV6-6 and TRBJ1-4; a weak D match, TRBD1 (6 bases). V shed 5 bases and J shed 6 bases, with 16 bases lying between them. The CDR3 consists of 15 residues. Germline CDR1 is MNHNY and CDR2 is SVGAGI (reference sequence). CDR3 residues: CASSPRQNRDEKLFF. CDR3 coding DNA: TGTGCCAGCAGTCCAAGACAGAACAGGGATGAAAAACTGTTTTTT.

This clonotype was observed a few times. The V and J genes are TRBV4-3 and TRBJ1-1; D uncertain. Trimming cost V 0 bases and J 0 bases, with 5 bases left between them. The CDR3 is made up of 14 amino acids. Germline CDR1 is LGHNA and CDR2 is YSLEER. CDR3 residues: CASSQDPLNTEAFF. CDR3 nucleotide sequence: TGCGCCAGCAGCCAAGACCCGCTGAACACTGAAGCTTTCTTT.

Written as DNA, the CDR3 is TGTGCCATCAGTGGGGAGTTTACGGCAGACACTGAAGCTTTCTTT. This gives the protein CAISGEFTADTEAFF. V and J are TRBV10-3 and TRBJ1-1, with D unclear. Germline CDR1 and CDR2: ENHRY and SYGVKD. The CDR3 runs to 15 residues. Trimming pared 4 bases from V and 3 bases from J, leaving 15 bases between.

This clonotype was observed a few times. V usage is TRBV29-1 and J usage is TRBJ2-7, with a tentative D call TRBD1 (6 bases). The germline CDR1 and CDR2 sequences are SQVTM and ANQGSEA. The CDR3 extends over 12 amino acids. The V and J ends lost 6 bases and 4 bases respectively, with 13 bases between them. DNA of the CDR3: TGCAGCGTCGTGAAAACAGGGTACGAGCAGTACTTC. This translates into CSVVKTGYEQYF.